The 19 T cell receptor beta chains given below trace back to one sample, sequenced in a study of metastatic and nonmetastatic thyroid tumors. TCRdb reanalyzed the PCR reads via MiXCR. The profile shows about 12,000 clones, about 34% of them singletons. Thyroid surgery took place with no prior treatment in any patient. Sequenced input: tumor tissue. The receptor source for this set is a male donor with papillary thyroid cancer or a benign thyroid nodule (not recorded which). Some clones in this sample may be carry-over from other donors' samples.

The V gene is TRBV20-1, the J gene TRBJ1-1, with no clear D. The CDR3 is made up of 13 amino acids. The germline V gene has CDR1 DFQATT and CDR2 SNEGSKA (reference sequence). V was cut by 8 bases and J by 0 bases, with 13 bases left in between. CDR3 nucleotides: TGCAGTATCCCTCGGGCAGTGAACACTGAAGCTTTCTTT. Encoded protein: CSIPRAVNTEAFF.

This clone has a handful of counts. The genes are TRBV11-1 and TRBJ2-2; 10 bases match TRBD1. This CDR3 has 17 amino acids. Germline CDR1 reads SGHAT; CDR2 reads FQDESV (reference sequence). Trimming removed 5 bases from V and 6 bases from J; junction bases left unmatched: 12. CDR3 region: CASSNPGQGLRAGELFF. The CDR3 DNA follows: TGTGCCAGCAGCAACCCGGGACAGGGGTTGAGGGCCGGGGAGCTGTTTTTT. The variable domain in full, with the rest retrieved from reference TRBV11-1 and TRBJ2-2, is EAEVAQSPRYKITEKSQAVAFWCDPISGHATLYWYRQILGQGPELLVQFQDESVVDDSQLPKDRFSAERLKGVDSTLKIQPAELGDSAMYLCASSNPGQGLRAGELFFGEGSRLTVL.

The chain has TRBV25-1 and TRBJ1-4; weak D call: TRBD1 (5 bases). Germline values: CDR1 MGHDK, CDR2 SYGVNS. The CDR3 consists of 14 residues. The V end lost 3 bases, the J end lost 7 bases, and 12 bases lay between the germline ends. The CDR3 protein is CASSEGTAPEKLFF. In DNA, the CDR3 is TGTGCCAGCAGTGAGGGGACGGCCCCTGAAAAACTGTTTTTT.

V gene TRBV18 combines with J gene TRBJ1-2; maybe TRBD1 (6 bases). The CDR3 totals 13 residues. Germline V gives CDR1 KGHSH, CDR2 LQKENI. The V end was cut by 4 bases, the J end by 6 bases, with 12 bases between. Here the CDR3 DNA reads TGTGCCAGCTCACGTGACAGGTCGGATGGCTACACCTTC. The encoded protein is CASSRDRSDGYTF.

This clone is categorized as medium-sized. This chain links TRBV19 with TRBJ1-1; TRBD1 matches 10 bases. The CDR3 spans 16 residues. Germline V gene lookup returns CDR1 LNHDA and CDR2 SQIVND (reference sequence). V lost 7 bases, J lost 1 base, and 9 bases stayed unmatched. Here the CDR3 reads CASTKRTGGGNTEAFF. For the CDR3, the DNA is TGTGCCAGTACCAAAAGGACAGGGGGGGGGAACACTGAAGCTTTCTTT.

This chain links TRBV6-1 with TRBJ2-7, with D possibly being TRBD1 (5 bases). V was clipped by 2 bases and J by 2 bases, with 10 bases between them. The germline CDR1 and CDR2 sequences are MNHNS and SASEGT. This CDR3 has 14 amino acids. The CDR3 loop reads CASSERQGTYEQYF. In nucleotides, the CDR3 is TGTGCCAGCAGTGAACGGCAGGGCACCTACGAGCAGTACTTC.

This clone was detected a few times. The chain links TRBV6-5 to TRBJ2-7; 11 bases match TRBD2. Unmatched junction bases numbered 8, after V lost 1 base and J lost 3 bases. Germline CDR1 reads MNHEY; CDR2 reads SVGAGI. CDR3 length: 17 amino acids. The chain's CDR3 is CASSYLGSLAGGYEQYF. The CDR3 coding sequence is TGTGCCAGCAGTTACTTGGGGAGCCTAGCGGGAGGCTACGAGCAGTACTTC.

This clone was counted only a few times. CDR3 coding DNA: TGTGCCATCGGTAAGGAGACCCAGTACTTC. Protein: CAIGKETQYF. The chain employs TRBV10-3 and TRBJ2-5; D not certain. This CDR3 has 10 residues. V was trimmed by 8 bases and J by 5 bases, leaving 6 bases between them. Germline CDR1 and CDR2: ENHRY and SYGVKD.

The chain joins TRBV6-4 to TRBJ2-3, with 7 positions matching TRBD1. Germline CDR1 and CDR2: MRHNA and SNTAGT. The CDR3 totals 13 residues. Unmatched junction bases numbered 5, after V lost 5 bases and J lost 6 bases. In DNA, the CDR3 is TGTGCCAGCAGTCCAGGGGGTGTGGATACGCAGTATTTT. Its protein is CASSPGGVDTQYF.

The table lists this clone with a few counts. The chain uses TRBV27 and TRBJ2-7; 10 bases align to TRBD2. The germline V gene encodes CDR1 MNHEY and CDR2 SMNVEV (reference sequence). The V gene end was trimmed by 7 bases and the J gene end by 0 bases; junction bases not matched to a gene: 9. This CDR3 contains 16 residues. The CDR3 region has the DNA TGTGCCAGCAAAGTAGCGGGAGGTTCGAGCTCCTACGAGCAGTACTTC. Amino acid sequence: CASKVAGGSSSYEQYF.

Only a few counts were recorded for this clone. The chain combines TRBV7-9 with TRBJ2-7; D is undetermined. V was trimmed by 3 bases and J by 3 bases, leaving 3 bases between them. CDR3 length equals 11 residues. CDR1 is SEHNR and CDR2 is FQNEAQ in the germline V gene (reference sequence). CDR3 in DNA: TGTGCCAGCAGCTTGGTCTACGAGCAGTACTTC. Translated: CASSLVYEQYF.

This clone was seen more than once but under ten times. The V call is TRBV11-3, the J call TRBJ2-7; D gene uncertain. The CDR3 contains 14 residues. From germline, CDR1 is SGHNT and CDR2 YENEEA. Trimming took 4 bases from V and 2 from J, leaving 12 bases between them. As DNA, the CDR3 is TGTGCCAGCAGCTCGTTTGTGACAACCTACGAGCAGTACTTC. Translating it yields CASSSFVTTYEQYF.

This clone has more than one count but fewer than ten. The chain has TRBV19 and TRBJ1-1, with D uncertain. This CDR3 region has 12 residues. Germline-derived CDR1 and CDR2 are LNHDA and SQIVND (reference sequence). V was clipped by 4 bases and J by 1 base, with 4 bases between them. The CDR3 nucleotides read TGTGCCAGTAGTAGTGGGAACACTGAAGCTTTCTTT. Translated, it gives CASSSGNTEAFF. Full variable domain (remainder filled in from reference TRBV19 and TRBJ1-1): DGGITQSPKYLFRKEGQNVTLSCEQNLNHDAMYWYRQDPGQGLRLIYYSQIVNDFQKGDIAEGYSVSREKKESFPLTVTSAQKNPTAFYLCASSSGNTEAFFGQGTRLTVV.

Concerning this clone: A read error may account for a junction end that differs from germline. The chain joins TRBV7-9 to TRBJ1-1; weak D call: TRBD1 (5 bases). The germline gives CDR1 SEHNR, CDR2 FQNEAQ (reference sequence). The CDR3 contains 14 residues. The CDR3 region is CASSWKGGATEDFF. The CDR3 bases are TGTGCCAGCAGCTGGAAGGGTGGGGCCACTGAAGATTTCTTT.

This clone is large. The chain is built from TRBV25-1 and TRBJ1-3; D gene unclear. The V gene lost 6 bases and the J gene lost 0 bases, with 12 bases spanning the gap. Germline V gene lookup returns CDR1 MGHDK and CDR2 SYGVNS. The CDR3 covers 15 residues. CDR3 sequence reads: CASSLKGFSGNTIYF. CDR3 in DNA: TGTGCCAGCAGCCTGAAAGGCTTCTCTGGAAACACCATATATTTT. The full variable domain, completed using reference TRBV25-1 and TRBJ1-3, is EADIYQTPRYLVIGTGKKITLECSQTMGHDKMYWYQQDPGMELHLIHYSYGVNSTEKGDLSSESTVSRIRTEHFPLTLESARPSHTSQYLCASSLKGFSGNTIYFGEGSWLTVV.

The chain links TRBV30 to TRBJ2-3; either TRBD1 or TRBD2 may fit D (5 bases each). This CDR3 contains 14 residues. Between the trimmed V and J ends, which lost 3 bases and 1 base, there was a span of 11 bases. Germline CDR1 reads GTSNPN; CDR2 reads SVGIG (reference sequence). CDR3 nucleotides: TGTGCCTGGAGGGGGGATAGCGGCACAGATACGCAGTATTTT. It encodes CAWRGDSGTDTQYF.

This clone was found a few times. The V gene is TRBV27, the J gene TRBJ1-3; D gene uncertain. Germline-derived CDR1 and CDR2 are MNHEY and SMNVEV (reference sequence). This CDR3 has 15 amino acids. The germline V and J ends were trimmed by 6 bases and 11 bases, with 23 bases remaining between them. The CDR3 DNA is TGTGCCAGCAGAATACGTCCCCTTGCGAGGCTATCCATATATTTT. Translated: CASRIRPLARLSIYF.

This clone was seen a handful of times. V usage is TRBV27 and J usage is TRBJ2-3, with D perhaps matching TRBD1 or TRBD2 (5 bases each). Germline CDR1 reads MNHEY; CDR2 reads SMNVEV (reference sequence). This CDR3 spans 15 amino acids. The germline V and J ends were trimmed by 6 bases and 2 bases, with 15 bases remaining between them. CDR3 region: CASSLGPDFTDTQYF. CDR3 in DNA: TGTGCCAGCAGCTTGGGACCGGACTTCACAGATACGCAGTATTTT.

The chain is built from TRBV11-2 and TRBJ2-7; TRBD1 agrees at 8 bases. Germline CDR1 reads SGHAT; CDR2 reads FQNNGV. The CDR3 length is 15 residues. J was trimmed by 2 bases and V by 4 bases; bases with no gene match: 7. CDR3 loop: CASSSGTGRTYEQYF. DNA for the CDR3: TGTGCCAGCAGCTCTGGGACAGGCCGTACCTACGAGCAGTACTTC.